The text below deals with one T cell receptor beta chain. What this receptor recognizes is not known. Per-base qualities were not stored, and no clone one base away is much larger. Per the germline V gene (reference sequence), LNHDA is the CDR1 and SQIVND is the CDR2. Clipping removes 1 base from V and 7 bases from J, with 1 as the unmatched junction base count. The CDR3 runs 14 amino acids, cysteine and phenylalanine included. Only the CDR3 part of the read is kept: 42 bases, read in frame from the first base. Genomic DNA was isolated from the sorted cells so that the TCRbeta CDR3 region could be sequenced. TCRbeta CDR3 regions were sequenced using the immunoSEQ Assay. TCRdb retrieved this table from immuneACCESS and kept in-frame rearrangements only. Not all clones are present; in checked studies, unresolved V genes account for under half, and no reason is known for the remainder. This sample gives roughly 59,000 clones in total; 80% to 95% of them show up just once. In total, the top ten clones hold roughly an eighth of the sample.

This sample is part of a study of OX40 agonist ivuxolimab in advanced cancers. Background on the whole study: Ivuxolimab was a fully human IgG2 agonistic monoclonal antibody targeting the costimulatory receptor OX40 (CD134). In the dose-escalation cohort, around four fifths of patients were male, and the mean age was approximately 64 years, with a range of roughly 20 to 80. Intravenous ivuxolimab was administered to patients every 2 weeks at six dose levels: 0.01, 0.1, 0.3, 1.5, 3 and 10 mg/kg. The purpose of peripheral TCRbeta sequencing was to test whether ivuxolimab changed TCR sequence diversity and led to clonal T-cell expansion. Partial responses occurred in three dose-escalation patients: two with cutaneous melanoma and one with hepatocellular carcinoma. Patients were allowed to have had prior anti-PD-1, anti-PD-L1 or anti-CTLA-4 therapy, and around 40% of the dose-escalation patients had previously received checkpoint inhibitors. The paper describes the monotherapy dose-escalation part (N of about 50 patients) of the phase I trial of ivuxolimab. Among the approximately 54 dose-escalation patients, around 19 had hepatocellular carcinoma, around 15 melanoma, 9 renal cell carcinoma and 9 head and neck cancer.

Patients with autoimmune disease history or receiving systemic immunosuppression were excluded from the trial. Peripheral blood for TCR sequencing was drawn from every dose cohort at baseline, at cycle 4 day 1 and at cycle 7 day 1. Samples were obtained from an open-label, multicenter, first-in-human phase I dose-escalation trial of ivuxolimab. Adults with locally advanced or metastatic head and neck squamous cell, hepatocellular, melanoma or renal cell carcinoma were enrolled in the trial. Before TCR sequencing, CD4+ and CD8+ T cells were separately sorted from peripheral blood. Overall results and qualifications from the work: The antigen specificity of the peripheral T cells that underwent clonal expansion was not determined. Low levels of normalized T-cell clonal expansion were also seen in some nonresponding patients. After ivuxolimab, expanded clones were on average more numerous among CD8+ T cells than among CD4+ T cells. At doses of 0.1 to 3.0 mg/kg, clonal expansion of both CD4+ and CD8+ T cells in blood was seen between baseline and week 6. In the 0.1-3.0 mg/kg groups, partial responders had among the lowest normalized peripheral clonal expansion, particularly in CD8+ T cells.

The V and J segments used are TRBV19 and TRBJ2-4, with 10 middle bases fitting TRBD1. This sequence originates from an adult with an advanced solid tumor such as melanoma, head and neck, liver or kidney cancer. The sample consisted of CD4+ or CD8+ T cells sorted from blood, taken in a trial of the OX40 agonist ivuxolimab. The DNA sequence reads TGTGCCAGTAGTATAGGGACAGGGGGGAACATTCAGTACTTC. Protein translation: CASSIGTGGNIQYF.